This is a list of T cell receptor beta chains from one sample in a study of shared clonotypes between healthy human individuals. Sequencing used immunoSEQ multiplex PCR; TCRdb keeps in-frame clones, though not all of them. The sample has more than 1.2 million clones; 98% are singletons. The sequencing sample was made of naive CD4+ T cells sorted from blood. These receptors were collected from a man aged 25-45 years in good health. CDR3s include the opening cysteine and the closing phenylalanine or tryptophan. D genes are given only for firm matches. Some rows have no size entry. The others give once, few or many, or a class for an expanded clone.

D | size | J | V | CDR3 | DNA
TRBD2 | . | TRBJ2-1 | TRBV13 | CASSSTSGSLNEQFF | TGTGCCAGCAGCTCCACTAGCGGGAGTTTAAATGAGCAGTTCTTC
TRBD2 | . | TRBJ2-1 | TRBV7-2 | CASSLAYGGSAFF | TGTGCCAGCAGCTTAGCGTACGGCGGGAGTGCGTTCTTC
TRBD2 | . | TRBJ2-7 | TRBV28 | CASWRTSGRSPDEQYF | TGTGCCAGCTGGCGGACTAGCGGGAGGAGTCCTGACGAGCAGTACTTC
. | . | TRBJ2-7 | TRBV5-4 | CASSLEGPKAYEQYF | TGTGCCAGCAGCTTGGAGGGTCCCAAGGCCTACGAGCAGTACTTC
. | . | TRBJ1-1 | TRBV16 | CASSPRGGTRIGNTEAFF | TGTGCCAGCAGCCCCCGAGGAGGAACAAGAATAGGGAACACTGAAGCTTTCTTT
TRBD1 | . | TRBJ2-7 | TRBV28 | CASRFRDRGLEQYF | TGTGCCAGCAGATTCCGGGACAGGGGGCTCGAGCAGTACTTC
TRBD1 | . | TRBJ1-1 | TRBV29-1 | CSADRGAFF | TGCAGCGCCGACAGGGGAGCTTTCTTT
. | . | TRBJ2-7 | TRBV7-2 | CASSPRGKPSYEQYF | TGTGCCAGCAGCCCCCGGGGGAAACCCTCCTACGAGCAGTACTTC
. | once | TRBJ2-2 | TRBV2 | CASSEDGLGELFF | TGTGCCAGCAGTGAAGATGGCCTGGGGGAGCTGTTTTTT
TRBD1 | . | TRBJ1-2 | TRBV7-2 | CASSRRDRDYGYTF | TGTGCCAGCAGCCGCCGGGACAGGGATTATGGCTACACCTTC
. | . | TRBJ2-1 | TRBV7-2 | CASSLSVFGYNEQFF | TGTGCCAGCAGCTTATCGGTGTTCGGGTACAATGAGCAGTTCTTC
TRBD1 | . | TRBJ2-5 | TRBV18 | CASSPLPGGAGETQYF | TGTGCCAGCTCACCTCTACCAGGGGGCGCCGGGGAGACCCAGTACTTC
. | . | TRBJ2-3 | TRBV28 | CASTPLRNRAGYSDTQYF | TGTGCCAGCACCCCCCTACGGAACAGGGCGGGTTATTCAGATACGCAGTATTTT
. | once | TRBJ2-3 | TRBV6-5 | CASSYFGGGATDTQYF | TGTGCCAGCAGTTACTTCGGTGGGGGGGCCACAGATACGCAGTATTTT
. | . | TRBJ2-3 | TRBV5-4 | CASSLANPDTQYF | TGTGCCAGCAGCTTGGCCAACCCAGATACGCAGTATTTT
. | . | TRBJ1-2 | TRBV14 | CASSQEFGYTF | TGTGCCAGCAGCCAAGAATTTGGCTACACCTTC
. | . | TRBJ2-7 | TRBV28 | CASSFLSPTSSYEQYF | TGTGCCAGCAGTTTCCTGAGCCCTACTAGCTCCTACGAGCAGTACTTC
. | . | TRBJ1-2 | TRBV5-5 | CASSFGAQPHYGYTF | TGTGCCAGCAGCTTTGGGGCGCAGCCCCACTATGGCTACACCTTC
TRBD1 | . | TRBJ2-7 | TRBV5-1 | CASSDTGTGNEQYF | TGCGCCAGCAGCGATACCGGGACAGGGAACGAGCAGTACTTC
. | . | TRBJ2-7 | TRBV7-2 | CASSFHPVGVVTSNYEQYF | TGTGCCAGCAGCTTCCATCCCGTGGGAGTCGTCACCTCGAACTACGAGCAGTACTTC
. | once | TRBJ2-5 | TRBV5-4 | CASSSYRAQETQYF | TGTGCCAGCAGCTCCTACCGGGCCCAAGAGACCCAGTACTTC
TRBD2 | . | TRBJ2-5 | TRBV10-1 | CATGLAGEGSETQYF | TGCGCCACCGGACTAGCGGGAGAGGGGTCGGAGACCCAGTACTTC
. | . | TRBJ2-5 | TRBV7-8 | CASSFEWSQETQYF | TGTGCCAGCAGCTTCGAGTGGAGTCAAGAGACCCAGTACTTC
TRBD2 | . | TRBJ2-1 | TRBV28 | CASSLYASGNNEQFF | TGTGCCAGCAGTTTATACGCTAGCGGGAACAATGAGCAGTTCTTC
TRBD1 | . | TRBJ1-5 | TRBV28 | CASRPPGQGGQPQHF | TGTGCCAGCAGGCCCCCCGGACAGGGCGGCCAGCCCCAGCATTTT
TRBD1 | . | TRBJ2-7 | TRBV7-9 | CASSPRLGTASKLNYEQYF | TGTGCCAGCAGCCCACGGCTCGGGACAGCGAGCAAACTGAATTACGAGCAGTACTTC
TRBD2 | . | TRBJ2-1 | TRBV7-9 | CASSPAPTSGGEQFF | TGTGCCAGCAGCCCTGCCCCGACTAGCGGCGGTGAGCAGTTCTTC
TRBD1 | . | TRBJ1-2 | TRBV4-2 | CASSQETGGSGYTF | TGTGCCAGCAGCCAAGAAACAGGGGGGTCTGGCTACACCTTC
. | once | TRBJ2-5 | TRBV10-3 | CAISPSKIQETQYF | TGTGCCATCAGTCCCTCAAAGATCCAAGAGACCCAGTACTTC
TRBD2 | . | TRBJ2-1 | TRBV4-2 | CASSQYEREGLKLFF | TGTGCCAGCAGCCAGTACGAGCGGGAGGGCCTTAAACTGTTCTTC
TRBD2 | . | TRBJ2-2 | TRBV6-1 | CASSEGSVAGGVGELFF | TGTGCCAGCAGTGAGGGCTCGGTAGCGGGAGGTGTCGGGGAGCTGTTTTTT
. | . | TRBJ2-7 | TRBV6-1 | CASSDRHGSYEQYF | TGTGCCAGCAGTGATCGGCACGGCTCCTACGAGCAGTACTTC
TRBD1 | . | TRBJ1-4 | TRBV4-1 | CASSQDMPRQDRGFEKLFF | TGCGCCAGCAGCCAAGATATGCCCCGTCAAGACAGGGGTTTTGAAAAACTGTTTTTT
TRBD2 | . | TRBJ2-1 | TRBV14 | CASSPLGLAGNEQFF | TGTGCCAGCAGCCCTCTCGGACTAGCCGGAAATGAGCAGTTCTTC
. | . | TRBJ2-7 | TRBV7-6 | CASSAAPGYEQYF | TGTGCCAGCAGCGCCGCTCCAGGGTACGAGCAGTACTTC
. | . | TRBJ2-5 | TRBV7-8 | CASSLGVQETQYF | TGTGCCAGCAGCTTGGGAGTACAAGAGACCCAGTACTTC
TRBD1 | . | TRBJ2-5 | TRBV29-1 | CSVEDSRVGQGAWEQYF | TGCAGCGTTGAAGATTCTCGGGTGGGACAGGGGGCTTGGGAGCAGTACTTC
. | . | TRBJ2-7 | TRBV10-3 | CAIMTGVAYEQYF | TGTGCCATCATGACGGGAGTAGCCTACGAGCAGTACTTC
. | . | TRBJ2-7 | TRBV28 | CASSSVVRVPYEQYF | TGTGCCAGCTCCTCTGTAGTCCGGGTCCCCTACGAGCAGTACTTC
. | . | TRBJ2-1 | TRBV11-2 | CASSSRPGEKQFF | TGTGCCAGCAGCTCCCGTCCGGGGGAGAAGCAGTTCTTC
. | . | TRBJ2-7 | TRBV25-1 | CASSASGGLASYEQYF | TGTGCCAGCAGTGCCTCCGGGGGGCTAGCGTCGTACGAGCAGTACTTC
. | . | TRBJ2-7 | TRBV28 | CASSSPSREQYF | TGTGCCAGCAGTTCCCCGTCCCGTGAGCAGTACTTC
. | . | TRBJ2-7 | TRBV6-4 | CASSVTGTPYEQYF | TGTGCCAGCAGTGTGACAGGTACCCCCTACGAGCAGTACTTC
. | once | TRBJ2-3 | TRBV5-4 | CASSLGGVSRSTTDTQYF | TGTGCCAGCAGCTTGGGAGGGGTGTCTAGGTCAACCACAGATACGCAGTATTTT
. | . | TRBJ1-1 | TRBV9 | CASQRGSGRTTEAFF | TGTGCCAGCCAGAGAGGCTCGGGGCGGACCACTGAAGCTTTCTTT
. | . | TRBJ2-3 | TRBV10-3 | CAISDREEAGTDTQYF | TGTGCCATCAGTGACAGGGAGGAAGCGGGCACAGATACGCAGTATTTT
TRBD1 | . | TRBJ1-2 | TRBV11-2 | CASSSGQGYGYTF | TGTGCCAGCAGCTCGGGACAGGGGTATGGCTACACCTTC
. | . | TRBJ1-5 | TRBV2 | CASSHRDGPRNQPQHF | TGTGCCAGCAGCCACCGGGACGGCCCCCGCAATCAGCCCCAGCATTTT
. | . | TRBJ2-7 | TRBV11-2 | CASSLVVAGGEQYF | TGTGCCAGCAGCTTAGTGGTGGCAGGTGGAGAGCAGTACTTC
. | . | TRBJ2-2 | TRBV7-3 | CASSPRTAGTGELFF | TGTGCCAGCAGCCCGAGGACAGCCGGTACCGGGGAGCTGTTTTTT
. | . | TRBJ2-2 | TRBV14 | CASSRVITGELFF | TGTGCCAGCAGCAGAGTAATCACCGGGGAGCTGTTTTTT
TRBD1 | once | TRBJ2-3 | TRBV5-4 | CASRDRVADTQYF | TGTGCCAGCAGAGACAGGGTGGCAGATACGCAGTATTTT
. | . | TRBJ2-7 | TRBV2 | CASGVESAGEQYF | TGTGCCAGTGGGGTGGAGTCGGCCGGCGAGCAGTACTTC
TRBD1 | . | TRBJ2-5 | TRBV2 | CASRATGTESETQYF | TGTGCCAGCAGAGCGACCGGGACAGAGTCTGAGACCCAGTACTTC